This is a list of T cell receptor beta chains from one sample in a study of post-analysis software for immune sequencing data. From the PCR reads, TCRdb called clonotypes with MiXCR, one entry per CDR3 protein. This sample has 700,000 to 900,000 distinct CDR3 sequences, with 46% found just once. Sequencing was done on a sample of blood. These receptors originate from a girl aged 5-17 years with multiple sclerosis. CDR3s include the opening cysteine and the closing phenylalanine or tryptophan. A D gene is named only where the DNA matches it firmly. The size field is filled for only some rows; it gives once, few, many or a size class.

j_call clone_size d_call v_call cdr3_aa cdr3_nt
TRBJ2-7 NA NA TRBV5-6 CASSRGTPWYEQYF TGTGCCAGCAGCCGGGGGACGCCTTGGTACGAGCAGTACTTC
TRBJ2-1 NA TRBD1 TRBV7-2 CASSLIRGPSYNEQFF TGTGCCAGCAGCTTAATCAGGGGGCCATCCTACAATGAGCAGTTCTTC
TRBJ2-7 NA TRBD2 TRBV28 CASSFIASGSQTYEQYF TGTGCCAGCAGTTTTATCGCTAGCGGGAGTCAAACCTACGAGCAGTACTTC
TRBJ1-2 NA NA TRBV9 CASSVGVSTNYGYTF TGTGCCAGCAGCGTGGGGGTCTCCACCAACTATGGCTACACCTTC
TRBJ2-1 NA TRBD2 TRBV7-2 CASSLALSGGAYEQFF TGTGCCAGCAGCTTAGCATTGAGCGGGGGAGCGTATGAGCAGTTCTTC
TRBJ1-2 few TRBD1 TRBV7-9 CASSLADRANGYTF TGTGCCAGCAGCTTAGCCGACAGGGCGAACGGCTACACCTTC
TRBJ2-5 few TRBD2 TRBV6-6 CASTHDLAGKTQYF TGTGCCAGCACTCACGACCTAGCGGGAAAGACCCAGTACTTC
TRBJ1-2 NA NA TRBV20-1 CSARDFGVSYGYTF TGCAGTGCTAGAGATTTTGGGGTTTCCTATGGCTACACCTTC
TRBJ2-3 few TRBD2 TRBV7-9 CASSYPPGLAGESTDTQYF TGTGCCAGCAGCTACCCACCGGGACTAGCGGGAGAAAGCACAGATACGCAGTATTTT
TRBJ2-7 few NA TRBV6-6 CASSELALSSYEQYF TGTGCCAGCAGTGAGCTAGCGCTTAGCTCCTACGAGCAGTACTTC
TRBJ2-3 few TRBD1 TRBV7-8 CASSLWDRGPDTQYF TGTGCCAGCAGCTTATGGGACAGGGGCCCAGATACGCAGTATTTT
TRBJ2-5 few TRBD2 TRBV10-3 CAISGTSGTETQYF TGTGCCATCAGCGGGACTAGCGGGACGGAGACCCAGTACTTC
TRBJ2-5 few TRBD1 TRBV10-3 CAISDGTAQTQYF TGTGCCATCAGTGACGGGACAGCCCAGACCCAGTACTTC
TRBJ2-7 NA NA TRBV15 CATSNNLSYEQYF TGTGCCACCAGCAATAACCTCTCCTACGAGCAGTACTTC
TRBJ2-1 NA TRBD2 TRBV7-3 CTSSPSGTTYNEQFF TGTACCAGCAGCCCGAGCGGGACCACCTACAATGAGCAGTTCTTC
TRBJ2-3 once TRBD2 TRBV29-1 CSGGRVNTDTQYF TGCAGCGGAGGGAGGGTAAACACAGATACGCAGTATTTT
TRBJ1-4 NA NA TRBV20-1 CSARTGTDNEKLFF TGCAGTGCTAGAACCGGGACCGATAATGAAAAACTGTTTTTT
TRBJ2-1 many TRBD2 TRBV4-2 CASSQEASGRAGNEQFF TGTGCCAGCAGCCAAGAGGCTAGCGGGAGGGCTGGCAATGAGCAGTTCTTC
TRBJ2-1 once NA TRBV1 CTSSQDGILADYYNEQFF TGCACCAGCAGCCAAGATGGGATACTAGCGGATTACTACAATGAGCAGTTCTTC
TRBJ1-1 NA NA TRBV10-3 CAIGDSEAFF TGTGCCATCGGAGACTCTGAAGCTTTCTTT
TRBJ1-1 NA NA TRBV7-6 CASSLTGALNTEAFF TGTGCCAGCAGCTTAACGGGGGCTTTGAACACTGAAGCTTTCTTT
TRBJ2-7 NA TRBD2 TRBV28 CASSLTSSNYEQYF TGTGCCAGCAGCCTGACTAGCAGTAACTACGAGCAGTACTTC
TRBJ1-2 NA TRBD1 TRBV15 CATSNRDRGPYGYTF TGTGCCACCAGTAACCGGGACAGGGGTCCCTATGGCTACACCTTC
TRBJ2-1 NA NA TRBV29-1 CSVEGQGGEFEQFF TGCAGCGTTGAGGGGCAGGGGGGGGAATTTGAGCAGTTCTTC
TRBJ2-1 many NA TRBV6-6 CASSYMRNDEQFF TGTGCCAGCAGTTATATGAGGAACGATGAGCAGTTCTTC
TRBJ1-2 NA NA TRBV9 CACSVAPQPGEGYTF TGTGCCTGCAGCGTAGCCCCCCAACCAGGGGAAGGCTACACCTTC
TRBJ2-5 few NA TRBV12-3/TRBV12-4 CASSLDNQETQYF TGTGCCAGCAGTTTAGACAACCAAGAGACCCAGTACTTC
TRBJ2-4 few NA TRBV7-9 CASSPGTRRNIQYF TGTGCCAGCAGCCCTGGGACCCGGAGAAACATTCAGTACTTC
TRBJ2-3 NA TRBD2 TRBV24-1 CATRPPAGGPSADTQYF TGTGCCACCCGGCCCCCGGCGGGAGGGCCATCGGCAGATACGCAGTATTTT
TRBJ2-3 NA TRBD2 TRBV24-1 CATSDPEREGGDTQYF TGTGCCACCAGTGATCCGGAGCGGGAGGGCGGGGATACGCAGTATTTT
TRBJ1-2 NA NA TRBV29-1 CSVEGQGGWYDYGYTF TGCAGCGTTGAGGGGCAGGGAGGGTGGTACGACTATGGCTACACCTTC
TRBJ2-3 NA TRBD2 TRBV28 CASSFTPERLAGGRTDTQYF TGTGCCAGCAGTTTTACCCCTGAAAGACTAGCGGGAGGACGCACAGATACGCAGTATTTT
TRBJ1-6 few TRBD1 TRBV12-3/TRBV12-4 CASSATGDSPLHF TGTGCCAGCAGCGCAACAGGGGATTCACCCCTCCACTTT
TRBJ2-5 few NA TRBV12-3/TRBV12-4 CASTPGGWETQYF TGTGCCAGCACCCCTGGGGGCTGGGAGACCCAGTACTTC
TRBJ1-1 few NA TRBV4-1 CASSQEVENTEAFF TGCGCCAGCAGCCAAGAGGTAGAGAACACTGAAGCTTTCTTT
TRBJ2-5 many TRBD2 TRBV11-2 CASSRTSGVQETQYF TGTGCCAGCAGCCGGACTAGCGGAGTCCAAGAGACCCAGTACTTC
TRBJ2-1 few NA TRBV12-3/TRBV12-4 CASSWARHNEQFF TGTGCCAGCAGTTGGGCCAGACACAATGAGCAGTTCTTC
TRBJ2-3 NA TRBD1 TRBV29-1 CSTITGTVTSGTQYF TGCAGCACCATAACCGGGACAGTGACCTCCGGCACGCAGTATTTT
TRBJ1-1 NA NA TRBV6-5 CASSYTVNTEAFF TGTGCCAGCAGTTACACAGTGAACACTGAAGCTTTCTTT
TRBJ2-1 NA NA TRBV5-1 CASSLFNEQFF TGCGCCAGCAGCTTGTTCAATGAGCAGTTCTTC
TRBJ2-7 NA TRBD2 TRBV4-3 CASSQERSGSGTVFCEQYF TGCGCCAGCAGCCAAGAAAGGAGCGGTAGCGGGACTGTCTTTTGCGAGCAGTACTTC
TRBJ1-4 NA NA TRBV5-1 CASSYRDTATNEKLFF TGCGCCAGCAGCTACCGGGACACCGCAACTAATGAAAAACTGTTTTTT
TRBJ2-1 NA TRBD2 TRBV20-1 CSQTSGTLNEQFF TGCAGTCAAACTAGCGGGACCCTCAATGAGCAGTTCTTC
TRBJ2-7 NA NA TRBV28 CASSLTLKHSYEQYF TGTGCCAGCAGTTTGACACTGAAACACTCCTACGAGCAGTACTTC
TRBJ2-7 few TRBD2 TRBV7-6 CASSSGTSGFGILEQYF TGTGCCAGCAGCTCCGGGACTAGCGGGTTTGGAATCCTCGAGCAGTACTTC
TRBJ2-3 few NA TRBV7-2 CASSFSGSSEWQYF TGTGCCAGCAGCTTCTCCGGTTCAAGCGAATGGCAGTATTTT
TRBJ2-5 NA TRBD2 TRBV25-1 CASRGLQETQYF TGTGCCAGCAGGGGACTACAAGAGACCCAGTACTTC
TRBJ1-2 NA NA TRBV27 CASSPRKGTNYGYTF TGTGCCAGCAGTCCGCGGAAGGGCACTAACTATGGCTACACCTTC
TRBJ2-7 few TRBD1 TRBV2 CASSAQPGQGLYEQYF TGTGCCAGCAGCGCGCAACCGGGACAGGGACTGTACGAGCAGTACTTC
TRBJ2-1 NA TRBD1 TRBV7-9 CASSLRDRVFNEQFF TGTGCCAGCAGCCTCCGGGACAGAGTCTTCAATGAGCAGTTCTTC
TRBJ2-1 few TRBD2 TRBV28 CASSGSGRAYNEQFF TGTGCCAGCAGCGGAAGCGGGAGGGCCTACAATGAGCAGTTCTTC
TRBJ2-5 NA TRBD1 TRBV4-2 CASSGVGTGGRETQYF TGTGCCAGCAGCGGGGTGGGGACAGGGGGCAGGGAGACCCAGTACTTC
TRBJ2-1 few TRBD2 TRBV5-1 CASSGPGLAGDQFSNEQFF TGCGCCAGCAGCGGGCCCGGACTAGCGGGAGACCAATTTTCCAATGAGCAGTTCTTC